Listed here are 20 T cell receptor beta chains from one sample, sequenced in a study of CD8+ T cells in alopecia areata (dated by TCRdb to the late 2010s). Per the publication, the treatment or condition label means: oral pan-JAK inhibitor, 5-10 mg twice daily. Libraries were constructed by the immunoSEQ multiplex PCR assay. RNA was extracted from all samples and reverse transcribed into cDNA, which served as template for TCR sequencing. Drawn from immuneACCESS, this table holds only the in-frame rearrangements with V and J called that TCRdb kept. Clones are partly lost; checked studies trace under half to an unresolved V gene and leave the rest unexplained. In this sample the table shows roughly 200,000 clones, under 40% of which occur a single time. In total, the top ten clones hold almost 0.5% of the sample. Sequencing used CD4+ T cells sorted from blood, obtained at approximately week 31, from a patient treated with tofacitinib. All receptors come from a human donor with alopecia areata.

This chain links TRBV29-1 with TRBJ2-1; TRBD2 is a possible D gene (7 bases). CDR1 SQVTM and CDR2 ANQGSEA come from the germline V gene. Trimming removed 7 bases at V and 6 bases at J, with 25 bases between. This CDR3 has 16 residues. The CDR3 nucleotides are TGCAGCGCGGACGGGGGGCGCCGGCCACTACGCAATGAGCAGTTCTTC. This sequence encodes CSADGGRRPLRNEQFF.

The chain has TRBV30 and TRBJ2-1, with 9 bases aligning to TRBD2. CDR1 GTSNPN and CDR2 SVGIG come from the germline V gene (reference sequence). The CDR3 is 13 amino acids. V gave up 7 bases and J gave up 7 bases; unmatched junction bases: 8. The CDR3 DNA reads as TGTGCCTCGCGGGAGGGCCTCTGGAATGAGCAGTTCTTC. This sequence encodes CASREGLWNEQFF.

This clone was recorded a few times. J is TRBJ2-4 and V is TRBV4-1; 8 nucleotides align to TRBD2. The ends lost 0 bases at V and 7 bases at J; junction bases unmatched: 11. The germline V gene encodes CDR1 MGHRA and CDR2 YSYEKL. This CDR3 is built from 17 residues. The CDR3 DNA reads as TGCGCCAGCAGCCAAGAGTCAGCGGGAGAGAGGTGGAACATTCAGTACTTC. The encoded protein is CASSQESAGERWNIQYF.

CDR3 bases: TGTGCCAGCAGCTCTCGCTTGCCAGATACGCAGTATTTT. It specifies CASSSRLPDTQYF. The chain recombines TRBV7-8 with TRBJ2-3; no clear D. The V gene's germline CDR1 is SGHVS and CDR2 FQNEAQ. V was shortened by 4 bases and J by 4 bases, with 9 bases between the two germline ends. This CDR3 has 13 amino acids.

The chain joins TRBV6-1 to TRBJ1-1; 9 bases map to TRBD1. V lost 4 bases to trimming and J lost 4 bases; unmatched junction nucleotides: 10. CDR1 and CDR2 from the germline V gene are MNHNS and SASEGT. CDR3 length: 16 residues. The CDR3: CASSGNYRGRGTEAFF. CDR3 in DNA: TGTGCCAGCAGTGGGAACTACAGGGGGCGAGGCACTGAAGCTTTCTTT.

This clone was detected only a few times. The chain combines TRBV29-1 with TRBJ1-1; D gene uncertain. This CDR3 spans 14 amino acids. V was pared by 7 bases and J by 5 bases, with 20 bases between. Germline V gene sequence: CDR1 SQVTM, CDR2 ANQGSEA. CDR3 coding DNA: TGCAGCGGTGATCCCTCTTCTATTCGAACTGAAGCTTTCTTT. Protein sequence: CSGDPSSIRTEAFF. Based on the CDR3 plus reference TRBV29-1 and TRBJ1-1, the full variable domain is SAVISQKPSRDICQRGTSLTIQCQVDSQVTMMFWYRQQPGQSLTLIATANQGSEATYESGFVIDKFPISRPNLTFSTLTVSNMSPEDSSIYLCSGDPSSIRTEAFFGQGTRLTVV.

V gene TRBV29-1 combines with J gene TRBJ2-1; D gene ambiguous. Germline V CDR1 and CDR2: SQVTM, ANQGSEA. This CDR3 has 11 amino acids. Trimming took off 8 bases at V and 4 bases at J, with 9 bases between the two ends. The CDR3 spells CSPSKYNEQFF. The CDR3 DNA reads TGCAGCCCATCAAAGTACAATGAGCAGTTCTTC.

The J gene is TRBJ2-1, the V gene TRBV27; 9 bases are a match to TRBD2. V lost 4 bases to trimming and J lost 0 bases; unmatched junction nucleotides: 4. The CDR3 is made up of 16 amino acids. CDR1 is MNHEY, CDR2 SMNVEV, per germline (reference sequence). CDR3 amino acids: CASSWSGRISYNEQFF. CDR3 sequence (DNA): TGTGCCAGCAGTTGGAGCGGGAGGATCTCCTACAATGAGCAGTTCTTC.

This clone came up a few times. The chain carries TRBV29-1 and TRBJ2-5; D assignment may be TRBD1 or TRBD2 (6 bases each). The CDR3 has 14 residues. Germline loops: CDR1 SQVTM, CDR2 ANQGSEA. Trimming removed 6 bases from V and 2 bases from J, with 16 bases in between. Here the CDR3 reads CSVGGGREQETQYF. For the CDR3, the DNA is TGCAGCGTAGGGGGAGGCCGGGAACAAGAGACCCAGTACTTC. Full variable domain (remainder filled in from reference TRBV29-1 and TRBJ2-5): SAVISQKPSRDICQRGTSLTIQCQVDSQVTMMFWYRQQPGQSLTLIATANQGSEATYESGFVIDKFPISRPNLTFSTLTVSNMSPEDSSIYLCSVGGGREQETQYFGPGTRLLVL.

The chain combines TRBV9 with TRBJ1-3; no clear D gene. From germline, CDR1 is SGDLS and CDR2 YYNGEE. The length of the CDR3 is 16 residues. Trimming cost V 1 base and J 0 bases, with 11 bases left between them. The CDR3 DNA follows: TGTGCCAGCAGCGTATCGGCAGATCCCTCTGGAAACACCATATATTTT. This translates into CASSVSADPSGNTIYF. The full variable domain, with the rest looked up from reference TRBV9 and TRBJ1-3, is DSGVTQTPKHLITATGQRVTLRCSPRSGDLSVYWYQQSLDQGLQFLIQYYNGEERAKGNILERFSAQQFPDLHSELNLSSLELGDSALYFCASSVSADPSGNTIYFGEGSWLTVV.

The sample holds a few counts of this clone. The V gene is TRBV27, the J gene TRBJ1-5; tentatively, D is TRBD1 (6 bases). The CDR3 loop spans 14 amino acids. CDR1 and CDR2 from the germline V gene are MNHEY and SMNVEV (reference sequence). V dropped 6 bases and J dropped 7 bases, with 16 bases sitting between them. CDR3 nucleotides: TGTGCCAGCAGCCCCCTCCAGGGGCTCCAGCCCCAGCATTTT. This gives the protein CASSPLQGLQPQHF.

The CDR3 reads CASSVGRQGRDGTGELFF. CDR3 in DNA: TGTGCCAGCAGCGTAGGGAGACAGGGACGGGACGGCACCGGGGAGCTGTTTTTT. The chain is built from TRBV9 and TRBJ2-2; TRBD1 matches 7 bases. The CDR3 extends over 18 amino acids. V lost 0 bases, J lost 4 bases, and 12 bases stayed unmatched. Germline CDR1 and CDR2: SGDLS and YYNGEE.

As regards this clone: At one of its ends the junction is not consistent with the germline gene, which may arise from a read error. This chain connects TRBV30 to TRBJ1-2; no firm D call. Germline CDR1 reads GTSNPN; CDR2 reads SVGIG (reference sequence). The CDR3 contains 12 residues. The CDR3 loop reads CAWGVGSYGYTF. The CDR3 DNA is TGTGCCTGGGGTGTAGGCAGTTATGGCTACACCTTC.

The chain joins TRBV4-2 to TRBJ2-3, with a tentative D call TRBD2 (6 bases). Trimming took off 4 bases at V and 0 bases at J, with 11 bases between the two ends. The germline V gene has CDR1 LGHNA and CDR2 YNFKEQ. This CDR3 contains 15 residues. CDR3: CASSPRDSSTDTQYF. For the CDR3, the DNA is TGTGCCAGCAGCCCGCGGGATTCTAGCACAGATACGCAGTATTTT.

The DNA of the CDR3 is TGTGCCAGCAGTGAACAGGGGTTGGAGTTCACCGGGGAGCTGTTTTTT. Translation gives CASSEQGLEFTGELFF. This chain uses TRBV2 with TRBJ2-2, with D possibly being TRBD1 (6 bases). CDR3 length: 16 residues. Germline V lookup: CDR1 SNHLY, CDR2 FYNNEI. Trimming left V 2 bases short and J 4 bases short, with 14 bases between.

This clone appeared many times. The genes are TRBV6-1 and TRBJ1-5, with 10 bases that match TRBD1. This CDR3 has 14 amino acids. J lost 7 bases, V lost 6 bases, and 6 bases had no gene match. From germline, CDR1 is MNHNS and CDR2 SASEGT. The CDR3 protein is CASRGTGDRQPQHF. The CDR3 region has the DNA TGTGCCAGCAGAGGGACAGGGGACAGGCAGCCCCAGCATTTT.

The chain recombines TRBV5-6 with TRBJ1-5; D might be TRBD1 (5 bases). Germline CDR1 SGHDT, CDR2 YYEEEE. V lost 4 bases to trimming and J lost 1 base, with 12 bases between them. This CDR3 is built from 15 residues. CDR3 protein: CASSPRGGSNQPQHF. The CDR3, as DNA: TGTGCCAGCAGCCCCCGGGGGGGGAGCAATCAGCCCCAGCATTTT.

The V gene is TRBV5-1, the J gene TRBJ2-5; possible D gene TRBD2, 6 bases. Per germline, CDR1 SGHRS and CDR2 YFSETQ. This CDR3 comprises 16 residues. Trimming pared 2 bases from V and 1 base from J, leaving 15 bases between. CDR3 DNA: TGCGCCAGCAGCTTCCGGAATAGCGGCTCCCAAGAGACCCAGTACTTC. Residues: CASSFRNSGSQETQYF.

The V gene is TRBV7-2, the J gene TRBJ1-2; 8 bases line up with TRBD1. The germline V gene has CDR1 SGHTA and CDR2 FQGNSA. The CDR3 extends over 14 amino acids. The CDR3 loop is CATDRRDRHYGYTF. CDR3 nucleotides: TGTGCGACCGACCGAAGGGACAGGCACTATGGCTACACCTTC.

This clone was seen only a few times. V and J are TRBV2 and TRBJ2-5; D not resolved. Trimming removed 7 bases from V and 9 bases from J, with 15 bases in between. This CDR3 spans 12 amino acids. Germline V gene lookup returns CDR1 SNHLY and CDR2 FYNNEI. This CDR3 reads CASTGPLLPQYF. CDR3 coding DNA: TGTGCCAGCACCGGGCCGCTACTCCCCCAGTACTTC. The full variable domain, with the rest looked up from reference TRBV2 and TRBJ2-5, is EPEVTQTPSHQVTQMGQEVILRCVPISNHLYFYWYRQILGQKVEFLVSFYNNEISEKSEIFDDQFSVERPDGSNFTLKIRSTKLEDSAMYFCASTGPLLPQYFGPGTRLLVL.